A single sample is the source of the 14 T cell receptor beta chains below, sequenced in a study of shared clonotypes between healthy human individuals. In the naive CD8 group, cells lacked CD45RO and were positively selected for CCR7, so terminally differentiated effector memory CD45RA+ cells were left out. Profiled with immunoSEQ multiplex PCR; TCRdb holds only in-frame clones, not every one. In the table there are 1.5 million to 2.5 million clones, just under 95% of which are singletons. Sequenced material: naive CD8+ T cells sorted from blood. These TCRs come from a man aged 18 to 30 in good health.

The genes are TRBV5-6 and TRBJ1-3; 11 positions match TRBD1. Unmatched junction bases numbered 4, after V lost 4 bases and J lost 7 bases. Germline CDR1 reads SGHDT; CDR2 reads YYEEEE. The CDR3 is 14 amino acids. As DNA, the CDR3 is TGTGCCAGCAGCGACGGGACAGGGGGTAACACCATATATTTT. Amino acids: CASSDGTGGNTIYF.

The rearrangement joins TRBV6-5 to TRBJ2-2, with D possibly matching TRBD1 (6 bases). V was cut by 6 bases and J by 3 bases, with 14 bases left in between. Looked up from germline, CDR1 is MNHEY and CDR2 is SVGAGI. The CDR3 consists of 15 residues. The CDR3 DNA reads TGTGCCAGCAGCACAGGGCTTTTGGACACCGGGGAGCTGTTTTTT. Translation gives CASSTGLLDTGELFF.

Note on this clone: The same CDR3 arises from other DNA sequences in this sample as well. The chain uses TRBV27 and TRBJ1-2; D possibly corresponds to TRBD1 (6 bases). Germline V lookup: CDR1 MNHEY, CDR2 SMNVEV (reference sequence). This CDR3 contains 14 residues. Trimming cost V 3 bases and J 4 bases, with 12 bases left between them. CDR3 bases: TGTGCCAGCAGTTTCACAGGGACGGGCTATGGCTACACCTTC. It codes for CASSFTGTGYGYTF.

This sequence joins TRBV4-2 and TRBJ2-7; possible D gene TRBD2, 5 bases. Germline V lookup: CDR1 LGHNA, CDR2 YNFKEQ. The V and J ends lost 0 bases and 0 bases respectively, with 18 bases between them. The CDR3 consists of 18 residues. As DNA, the CDR3 is TGTGCCAGCAGCCAAGAGACTTTTAGGGAGACTACCTCCTACGAGCAGTACTTC. Its translation: CASSQETFRETTSYEQYF.

On this clone itself: Other DNA sequences in the same sample also yield this CDR3. V usage is TRBV5-4 and J usage is TRBJ2-2; D uncertain. Germline V CDR1 and CDR2: SGHNT, YYREEE (reference sequence). Trimming cost V 4 bases and J 2 bases, with 6 bases left between them. The CDR3 is 13 residues long. The CDR3 loop reads CASSLPNTGELFF. The CDR3 DNA reads TGTGCCAGCAGCCTTCCAAACACCGGGGAGCTGTTTTTT.

This chain links TRBV6-5 with TRBJ2-7, with D possibly called TRBD1 or TRBD2 (5 bases each). Germline lookup yields CDR1 MNHEY and CDR2 SVGAGI. V lost 8 bases and J 3 bases, leaving 14 bases between the germline ends. The length of the CDR3 is 13 residues. This CDR3 is CASSLGTYYEQYF. The CDR3 DNA reads as TGTGCCAGCTCCCTAGGGACCTACTACGAGCAGTACTTC.

As to this clone: Distinct nucleotide sequences in the sample also encode this CDR3. The chain uses TRBV18 and TRBJ2-7, with 9 bases aligning to TRBD2. V trimming: 2 bases; J trimming: 4 bases; junction bases outside the gene matches: 3. CDR3 length: 14 amino acids. The germline gives CDR1 KGHSH, CDR2 LQKENI. CDR3 loop: CASSPGAGGYEQYF. The DNA for the CDR3 is TGTGCCAGCTCACCAGGCGCGGGAGGGTACGAGCAGTACTTC.

The rearrangement uses TRBV6-1 and TRBJ2-1; D gene ambiguous. The CDR3 covers 13 residues. Looked up from germline, CDR1 is MNHNS and CDR2 is SASEGT. The ends were cut back, 2 bases at V and 4 bases at J, with 6 bases in the middle. The CDR3 region has the DNA TGTGCCAGCAGTGAAACGGTTTACAATGAGCAGTTCTTC. This gives the protein CASSETVYNEQFF.

For this clone: The same CDR3 arises from other DNA sequences in this sample as well. V is TRBV28 and J is TRBJ2-5, with D possibly being TRBD2 (6 bases). The CDR3 runs to 14 residues. The V gene's germline CDR1 is MDHEN and CDR2 SYDVKM. Trimming shortened V by 3 bases and J by 5 bases, and 13 bases separated the two germline ends. The CDR3 sequence: CASSLGGEGETQYF. In DNA, the CDR3 is TGTGCCAGCAGTTTGGGGGGAGAAGGGGAGACCCAGTACTTC.

V usage is TRBV4-1 and J usage is TRBJ2-7; TRBD1 is a possible D gene (6 bases). Germline CDR1 is MGHRA and CDR2 is YSYEKL. Trimming shortened V by 0 bases and J by 7 bases, and 16 bases separated the two germline ends. The CDR3 contains 15 residues. The CDR3 reads CASSQEQGPIGEQYF. In DNA form, the CDR3 reads TGCGCCAGCAGCCAAGAACAGGGACCTATAGGGGAGCAGTACTTC.

In this sample, this clone turned up once. The chain recombines TRBV7-8 with TRBJ2-2; 7 bases are shared with TRBD1. V was pared by 10 bases and J by 4 bases, with 6 bases of the junction left unmatched. Germline CDR1 is SGHVS and CDR2 is FQNEAQ. This CDR3 spans 13 amino acids. CDR3 residues: CATRDRATGELFF. CDR3 nucleotides: TGTGCCACTCGGGACAGAGCCACCGGGGAGCTGTTTTTT.

The chain has TRBV18 and TRBJ1-2; weak D call: TRBD1 (5 bases). Between the trimmed V and J ends, which lost 2 bases and 0 bases, there was a span of 16 bases. The CDR3 loop spans 17 amino acids. The germline CDR1 and CDR2 sequences are KGHSH and LQKENI. CDR3 region: CASSPVVGGESNYGYTF. CDR3 sequence (DNA): TGTGCCAGCTCACCAGTCGTGGGGGGAGAATCTAACTATGGCTACACCTTC.

The rearrangement links TRBV15 to TRBJ2-3, with D tentatively TRBD1 or TRBD2 (5 bases each). The ends were cut back, 3 bases at V and 4 bases at J, with 23 bases in the middle. This CDR3 contains 18 residues. Germline CDR1 and CDR2: LNHNV and YYDKDF (reference sequence). CDR3 amino acids: CATSSVFFQGLGADTQYF. The CDR3, as DNA: TGTGCCACCAGCAGCGTCTTTTTCCAGGGTCTGGGGGCAGATACGCAGTATTTT. The entire variable domain, with the rest obtained from reference TRBV15 and TRBJ2-3, is as follows: DAMVIQNPRYQVTQFGKPVTLSCSQTLNHNVMYWYQQKSSQAPKLLFHYYDKDFNNEADTPDNFQSRRPNTSFCFLDIRSPGLGDTAMYLCATSSVFFQGLGADTQYFGPGTRLTVL.

The rearrangement joins TRBV19 to TRBJ2-1; D is unresolved. The V gene's germline CDR1 is LNHDA and CDR2 SQIVND (reference sequence). The CDR3 runs 13 residues. The germline V and J ends were trimmed by 1 base and 4 bases, with 5 bases remaining between them. The DNA for the CDR3 is TGTGCCAGTAGTATAGTTTGGTACAATGAGCAGTTCTTC. Protein product: CASSIVWYNEQFF. The whole variable domain, filled in from reference TRBV19 and TRBJ2-1, reads DGGITQSPKYLFRKEGQNVTLSCEQNLNHDAMYWYRQDPGQGLRLIYYSQIVNDFQKGDIAEGYSVSREKKESFPLTVTSAQKNPTAFYLCASSIVWYNEQFFGPGTRLTVL.